A selection of T cell receptor beta chains follows, all from one sample in a study of blood T cells in healthy people across ages. TCRdb re-called the 5' RACE reads with MiXCR, one entry per CDR3 protein. The sample consists of 800,000 or so distinct CDR3 sequences, around 62% of them appearing once. The sample taken for sequencing was blood. These receptors all stem from a man aged 30-40 years in good health. Each CDR3 is given with its conserved first and last residue.

V gene,CDR3 protein
TRBV21-1,CASSKGGTGSYEQYF
TRBV7-3,CASGPSLTDTQYF
TRBV27,CASSPGQNFYEQYF
TRBV20-1,CRGTGEGCLNSNQPQHF
TRBV16,CASSQPGMNTEAFF
TRBV6-1,CATYWQNTEAFF
TRBV7-8,CASEGGGNTIYF
TRBV7-3,CASSLIGRDDYGYTF
TRBV12-3/TRBV12-4,CASSLNRGSYNEQFF
TRBV6-2/TRBV6-3,CASSFLASLYNEQFF
TRBV28,CASALSYEQYF
TRBV29-1,CSVEDPTEAFF
TRBV9,CASSGGGYEQYF
TRBV4-2,CASSQDGTGSFQPQHF
TRBV5-5,CASSLARGGGPDNEQFF
TRBV12-5,CASGLDGAVNYNEQFF
TRBV11-2,CASSLNQGFSGANVLTF
TRBV4-3,CASSQGGLPKETQYF
TRBV20-1,CSANPDTPRWETQYF
TRBV6-6,CAKAEGPNQPQHF
TRBV11-2,CASSLVPLETQYF
TRBV5-1,CASSRRDLKQETQYF
TRBV29-1,CSVDQTGQGETQYF
TRBV6-5,CASRSQGTYGYTF
TRBV12-3/TRBV12-4,CASRDPGQGGNEQFF
TRBV7-2,CASSKGLAARGDTQYF
TRBV6-5,CASSYRAATTDTQYF
TRBV4-1,CASSQASLGKYEQYF
TRBV6-1,CASSGPGERGYGYTF
TRBV20-1,CSGEGSSYEQYF
TRBV14,CASSQSRGDAGQYF
TRBV10-3,CATKGGGGGYDSPLHF
TRBV5-1,CASSLQGAPPDTQYF
TRBV7-2,CASSTTDARETQYF
TRBV29-1,CSVWPGTLNEKLFF
TRBV7-2,CASSLNLGSDGYTF
TRBV4-2,CASSQAAASGDQETQYF
TRBV2,CASREADVGNEQFF
TRBV6-1,CASTPTGKASSFSTDTQYF
TRBV9,CASSVARNTGELFF
TRBV29-1,CSVDDTQYF
TRBV7-2,CASSWGLADTNEQFF
TRBV4-3,CASSPNVRYEQYF
TRBV6-6,CASSSALGQYF
TRBV24-1,CATSDLDGGSYNEQFF
TRBV27,CASRPVGDSDNSPLHF
TRBV4-3,CASSLDRGEDGYTF
TRBV3-1,CASSPPGQGSPKLFF
TRBV3-1,CASSPYLAPRSYGYTF
TRBV12-3/TRBV12-4,CASTGQGLTSYEQYF
TRBV7-2,CASSLDAGGNTEAFF
TRBV29-1,CSVPPRTHTGIYYGYTF
TRBV10-3,CAIALGRGGNQPQHF
TRBV7-2,CASRKRPDGGEETQYF
TRBV20-1,CSASPGGTTDTQYF
TRBV7-9,CASSSTSGGHYEQYF
TRBV4-1,CASSQDQGVKRYEQYF